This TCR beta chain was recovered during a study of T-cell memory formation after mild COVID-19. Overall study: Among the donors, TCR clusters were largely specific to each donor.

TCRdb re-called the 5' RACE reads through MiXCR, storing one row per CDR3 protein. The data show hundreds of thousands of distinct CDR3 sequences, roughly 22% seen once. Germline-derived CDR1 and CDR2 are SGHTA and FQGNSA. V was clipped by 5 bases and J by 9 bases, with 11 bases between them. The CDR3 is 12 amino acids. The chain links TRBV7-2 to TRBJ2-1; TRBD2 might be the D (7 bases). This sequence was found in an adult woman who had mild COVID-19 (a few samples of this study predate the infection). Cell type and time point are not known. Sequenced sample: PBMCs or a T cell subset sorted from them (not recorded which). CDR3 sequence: CASSRGRGEQFF. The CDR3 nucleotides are TGTGCCAGCAGCAGGGGGAGGGGTGAGCAGTTCTTC.